This T cell receptor (beta chain) originates from a study of a mutant IDH1 vaccine in newly diagnosed glioma. The wider study: There were roughly 62% males and approximately 38% females among treated patients, whose mean age was about 40 years. Pretreatment consisted of radiotherapy, temozolomide, or both, with most receiving both.

The J segment lost 8 bases and the V segment lost 3 bases, leaving 7 bases of the junction unmatched. Germline CDR1 is GTSNPN and CDR2 is SVGIG (reference sequence). The CDR3 is 13 amino acids. Described time point: baseline, week 1 (first vaccination visit). The treatment denotes: pre-vaccination baseline after standard-of-care therapy. Those who donated had recent WHO grade 3 or 4 IDH1-mutant, ATRX-lost astrocytomas. Sequencing was performed with immunoSEQ multiplex PCR; in TCRdb, only in-frame clones are kept and a portion is missing. The data contain over 25,000 clones, approximately 90% of them singletons.

This rearrangement joins TRBV30 to TRBJ1-2; 9 bases fit TRBD1. This specimen was PBMCs, taken from a glioma patient treated with radiotherapy, temozolomide or both. The receptor comes from a woman between 35 and 50 years old with glioma. The DNA of the CDR3 is TGTGCCTGGAGATTACAGGGGGCAGAGGGCTACACCTTC. It encodes CAWRLQGAEGYTF.